This T cell receptor beta chain was captured by sequencing in a study of blood T cells in healthy people across ages. This clonotype was seen a handful of times. In germline, CDR1 is SGHTA, CDR2 FQGNSA. CDR3 length: 13 amino acids. J was trimmed by 7 bases and V by 4 bases; bases with no gene match: 3. Then a second PCR, running about 6 to 11 cycles, was carried out with a sample-barcoded 5' primer and a J-beta primer mix. In TCRdb, the 5' RACE reads were re-called with MiXCR into one record per CDR3 protein. The sample carries over a million distinct CDR3 sequences, almost 60% recorded once. Sequenced material: blood. This sequence originates from a man aged 18 to 30 in good health. This chain links TRBV7-2 with TRBJ2-5; 10 bases line up with TRBD2. The CDR3 region has the DNA TGTGCCAGCAGCTCGGGACTAGCGCCGACCCAGTACTTC. This gives the protein CASSSGLAPTQYF.